This record covers a single T cell receptor beta chain. The sample is drawn from a study of blood T cell repertoires in COVID-19. Overall study: Material from acute and convalescent COVID-19 was sourced from the United States, Italy and Spain. PBMCs, B-cell-depleted T cells, or T cells provided the cDNA or gDNA that made up the material.

In the source study's methods: Quantification of nucleated cells was approximated via reference gene primer amplification. This table comes from immunoSEQ multiplex PCR, and its TCRdb copy is limited to in-frame clones, with some not included. V and J calls and clone size follow that table, whereas D and trimming were derived from the DNA. The table shows approximately 230,000 clones, with 84% occurring only once. This CDR3 has 13 amino acids. Trimming took off 4 bases at V and 5 bases at J, with 13 bases between the two ends. From germline, CDR1 is SGHRS and CDR2 YFSETQ. The chain has TRBV5-1 and TRBJ2-7, with TRBD1 as a possible D gene (5 bases). The sequencing sample was made of peripheral blood. The receptor comes from a man aged 30 to 39 with active or convalescent COVID-19. CDR3 residues: CASSPLSRDEQYF. DNA for the CDR3: TGCGCCAGCAGCCCACTTTCCAGGGACGAGCAGTACTTC.